This T cell receptor beta chain was recorded in a study of blood T cell repertoires in COVID-19. TCRdb keeps only in-frame clones here, not all; method: immunoSEQ multiplex PCR. The sample consists of 180,000 or so clones, approximately 88% of them appearing once. Seattle patients were enrolled during active infection and followed longitudinally. Germline CDR1 is SSHAT and CDR2 is FNYEAQ (reference sequence). The CDR3 is 15 amino acids. The V gene end was trimmed by 5 bases and the J gene end by 6 bases; junction bases not matched to a gene: 8. This TCR was sampled from a woman aged 35 to 49 with COVID-19, enrolled during active disease. This chain joins TRBV7-7 and TRBJ2-7, with 12 bases fitting TRBD1. Sequencing input: peripheral blood. CDR3 sequence: CASSPSGTGGGEQYF. The CDR3 DNA reads as TGTGCCAGCAGCCCCTCCGGGACAGGGGGCGGCGAGCAGTACTTC.